There are many counts of the clone carrying this T cell receptor (beta chain). Its specificity is unknown. The data were obtained in a study of read filtering for tumor transcriptome and immune sequencing. Study-level background: Revised staging placed under ten patients in R-ISS I, some 17 in II, 7 in III.

Germline values: CDR1 SGHDT, CDR2 YYEEEE. The V and J ends lost 0 bases and 1 base respectively, with 11 bases between them. This CDR3 has 15 amino acids. Study-level points and caveats: Without single-read clonotypes, shared clonotype proportions correlated more between IR-seq and RNA-seq. The sorted CD138-negative fraction was a mixed bone marrow immune population, not purified T cells.

This library used 300 to 450 ng RNA and molecular barcoded adaptors spanning alpha/delta and beta/gamma chains. MiXCR, applied by TCRdb to the reads, yields one record per CDR3 protein. The data show approximately 58,000 distinct CDR3 sequences, 20% to 25% seen once. The chain joins TRBV5-6 to TRBJ2-7; possible D gene TRBD1, 6 bases. Sequenced sample: a population of CD138-negative cells sorted from bone marrow. The clonotype originates from a donor at least 40 years old with multiple myeloma. This chain's CDR3 is CASSLEDSQSYEQYF. The CDR3, as DNA: TGTGCCAGCAGCTTGGAGGACAGCCAATCCTACGAGCAGTACTTC.